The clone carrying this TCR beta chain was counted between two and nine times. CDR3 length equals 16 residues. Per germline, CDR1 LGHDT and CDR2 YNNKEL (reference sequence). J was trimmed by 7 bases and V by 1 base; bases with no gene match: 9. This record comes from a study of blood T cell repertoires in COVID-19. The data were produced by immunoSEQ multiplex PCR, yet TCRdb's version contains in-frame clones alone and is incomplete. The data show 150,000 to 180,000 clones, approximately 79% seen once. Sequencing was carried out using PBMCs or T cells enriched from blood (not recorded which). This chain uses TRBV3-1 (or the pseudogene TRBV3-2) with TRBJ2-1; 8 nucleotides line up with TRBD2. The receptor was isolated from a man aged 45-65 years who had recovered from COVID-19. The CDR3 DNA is TGTGCCAGCAGCCAAGCAACCGGGGGGGCGGGTAATGAGCAGTTCTTC. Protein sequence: CASSQATGGAGNEQFF.